This TCR beta chain was retrieved from a study of shared clonotypes between healthy human individuals. This CDR3 comprises 14 residues. Germline CDR1 is WSHSY and CDR2 is SAAADI. V lost 6 bases and J 2 bases, leaving 14 bases between the germline ends. The data were produced by immunoSEQ multiplex PCR, yet TCRdb's version contains in-frame clones alone and is incomplete. The data contain roughly 2.6 million clones, approximately 90% of them seen just once; the ten biggest clones take up around 0.14%. This clone was seen once. The sample was naive CD4+ T cells sorted from blood. Subset here: CD45RA+ positively selected. This TCR derives from a man aged 18 to 30 in good health. The rearrangement uses TRBV10-2 and TRBJ2-7, with D possibly called TRBD1 or TRBD2 (5 bases each). The CDR3 bases are TGCGCCAGCAGGGAGGACACGCCGCCCTACGAGCAGTACTTC. Protein product: CASREDTPPYEQYF.